The 30 T cell receptor beta chains below were found in one sample sequenced in a study of blood T cells in healthy people across ages. Combining a sample-barcoded 5' primer with a J-beta primer mix, a second PCR ran for about 7 to 11 cycles. TCRdb re-derived calls from the 5' RACE reads in MiXCR, one entry per CDR3 protein. The sample consists of 700,000 or so distinct CDR3 sequences, about a fifth of them appearing once. The sequenced sample was blood. These receptors were collected from a man aged 65 to 79 in good health.

This clonotype appeared a few times. The V gene is TRBV20-1, the J gene TRBJ1-5; D is uncertain. Trimming cost V 0 bases and J 1 base, with 7 bases left between them. The CDR3 runs 14 residues. Per the germline V gene, CDR1 is DFQATT and CDR2 is SNEGSKA (reference sequence). The CDR3, as DNA: TGCAGTGCTAGAGAGGGCGGGAGCAATCAGCCCCAGCATTTT. It is translated as CSAREGGSNQPQHF.

The chain is built from TRBV7-8 and TRBJ1-5; 9 nucleotides match TRBD1. This CDR3 is 16 amino acids long. Germline CDR1 SGHVS, CDR2 FQNEAQ. Trimming took 4 bases from V and 2 from J; bases not matched to a gene: 6. The CDR3 DNA sequence: TGTGCCAGCAGCTCCTACAGGGGGCGCGGCAATCAGCCCCAGCATTTT. As protein: CASSSYRGRGNQPQHF.

V gene TRBV6-5 combines with J gene TRBJ2-5; 8 positions agree with TRBD1. With 0 bases clipped from V and 4 bases from J, the junction kept 4 bases outside the gene matches. There are 15 residues in the CDR3. Germline V gives CDR1 MNHEY, CDR2 SVGAGI. The CDR3, as DNA: TGTGCCAGCAGTTACTCCAGGGGGCTGGGAGAGACCCAGTACTTC. Translation gives CASSYSRGLGETQYF.

This clonotype was seen a handful of times. The chain has TRBV6-1 and TRBJ2-3; D perhaps matches TRBD2 (6 bases). CDR3 size: 14 residues. CDR1 is MNHNS and CDR2 is SASEGT in the germline V gene. Trimming took off 7 bases at V and 2 bases at J, with 13 bases between the two ends. The CDR3 loop is CASTSTRSTDTQYF. Written as DNA, the CDR3 is TGTGCCAGCACCTCGACTAGATCCACAGATACGCAGTATTTT.

The sample holds a few counts of this clonotype. V usage is TRBV29-1 and J usage is TRBJ2-1; TRBD2 aligns across 8 bases. The CDR3 is made up of 13 amino acids. Germline V gene sequence: CDR1 SQVTM, CDR2 ANQGSEA. With V trimmed by 7 bases and J by 1 base, 3 bases remained unmatched. This chain's CDR3 is CSGAGGSYNEQFF. CDR3 nucleotide sequence: TGCAGCGGCGCGGGGGGATCCTACAATGAGCAGTTCTTC.

The genes are TRBV29-1 and TRBJ1-3; 7 bases are a match to TRBD1. CDR1 and CDR2 from the germline V gene are SQVTM and ANQGSEA. This CDR3 spans 12 amino acids. Unmatched junction bases numbered 9, after V lost 8 bases and J lost 8 bases. In nucleotides, the CDR3 is TGCAGCACCCGGACAGGCGGGGACACCATATATTTT. Translating gives CSTRTGGDTIYF.

Only a few counts were recorded for this clonotype. The CDR3 nucleotides read TGTGCCAGCAGTAAAAGCGGAGAGAAAGAGACCCAGTACTTC. Translating it yields CASSKSGEKETQYF. The rearrangement links TRBV7-9 to TRBJ2-5; D may be TRBD2 (5 bases). The CDR3 spans 14 residues. V was trimmed by 6 bases and J by 3 bases, leaving 14 bases between them. Per the germline V gene, CDR1 is SEHNR and CDR2 is FQNEAQ (reference sequence). Based on the CDR3 plus reference TRBV7-9 and TRBJ2-5, the full variable domain is DTGVSQNPRHKITKRGQNVTFRCDPISEHNRLYWYRQTLGQGPEFLTYFQNEAQLEKSRLLSDRFSAERPKGSFSTLEIQRTEQGDSAMYLCASSKSGEKETQYFGPGTRLLVL.

This chain uses TRBV10-1 with TRBJ1-2; maybe TRBD1 (5 bases). Trimming pared 11 bases from V and 4 bases from J, leaving 14 bases between. Germline CDR1 WNHNN, CDR2 SYGVQD (reference sequence). The CDR3 is 12 amino acids. The CDR3 is CAAGTSAYGYTF. The CDR3 region has the DNA TGCGCCGCCGGGACTTCGGCCTATGGCTACACCTTC.

V is TRBV18 and J is TRBJ2-5, with D possibly being TRBD2 (5 bases). The DNA end is more similar to TRBJ2-7, so the J call may be wrong. The CDR3 extends over 16 amino acids. The germline gives CDR1 KGHSH, CDR2 LQKENI. The CDR3 DNA follows: TGTGCCAGCTCACCAACGGTCGTAACCTTCGGGGACGAGCAGTACGTC. It yields the protein CASSPTVVTFGDEQYV.

The chain recombines TRBV19 with TRBJ2-5, with TRBD2 matching over 11 bases. V shed 5 bases, J shed 3 bases, and the junction held 5 bases outside the gene matches. CDR1 and CDR2 (germline): LNHDA, SQIVND (reference sequence). The CDR3 has 15 amino acids. CDR3 residues: CASSSLAGGKETQYF. Written as DNA, the CDR3 is TGTGCCAGTAGTTCTTTAGCGGGGGGGAAAGAGACCCAGTACTTC.

The chain combines TRBV18 with TRBJ2-1; D is unclear. Per the germline V gene, CDR1 is KGHSH and CDR2 is LQKENI. V shed 2 bases and J shed 9 bases, with 8 bases lying between them. This CDR3 is 12 amino acids long. The DNA for the CDR3 is TGTGCCAGCTCACCAGTTAGCTCTGAGCAGTTCTTC. Its translation is CASSPVSSEQFF.

The J gene is TRBJ2-4, the V gene TRBV7-9; possible D gene TRBD2, 6 bases. This CDR3 has 13 residues. Trimming left V 6 bases short and J 11 bases short, with 17 bases between. The germline V gene has CDR1 SEHNR and CDR2 FQNEAQ (reference sequence). The CDR3 region is CASRSGLTGVQYF. CDR3 sequence (DNA): TGTGCCAGCAGAAGTGGACTAACTGGAGTTCAGTACTTC. Drawing the rest from reference TRBV7-9 and TRBJ2-4, the complete variable domain is DTGVSQNPRHKITKRGQNVTFRCDPISEHNRLYWYRQTLGQGPEFLTYFQNEAQLEKSRLLSDRFSAERPKGSFSTLEIQRTEQGDSAMYLCASRSGLTGVQYFGAGTRLSVL.

The sample holds a few counts of this clonotype. The rearrangement uses TRBV25-1 and TRBJ1-2, with D hard to call. The CDR3 totals 16 residues. Trimming pared 3 bases from V and 0 bases from J, leaving 14 bases between. Per germline, CDR1 MGHDK and CDR2 SYGVNS. CDR3 nucleotide sequence: TGTGCCAGCAGTGATGAAAGTCTCCGAGCTAACTATGGCTACACCTTC. Translating gives CASSDESLRANYGYTF.

This clonotype was seen more than once but under ten times. One end of the junction does not line up with germline, which may come from a read error. The chain joins TRBV7-9 to TRBJ2-2; D uncertain. CDR3 size: 15 residues. CDR1 is SEHNR and CDR2 is FQNEAQ in the germline V gene (reference sequence). The CDR3 here is CATSAVNVGTGELFF. DNA for the CDR3: TGTGCCACCAGCGCGGTTAATGTGGGCACCGGGGAGCTGTTTTTT.

This clonotype has just a few counts. The gene calls are TRBV10-1 and TRBJ1-2, with D possibly matching TRBD1 (6 bases). Trimming took 5 bases from V and 5 from J, leaving 9 bases between them. This CDR3 spans 12 amino acids. CDR1 WNHNN and CDR2 SYGVQD come from the germline V gene (reference sequence). This CDR3 is CASSRTEYGYTF. Written as DNA, the CDR3 is TGCGCCAGCAGTAGGACAGAGTATGGCTACACCTTC.

Points on this clonotype: Germline and junction disagree at one end, which may indicate a read error. The CDR3 is CASSLASLGRF. The CDR3 DNA sequence: TGTGCCAGCAGCTTGGCCAGTTTGGGACGTTTC. The chain links TRBV5-8 to TRBJ2-7; D is possibly TRBD1 or TRBD2 (5 bases each). Germline V lookup: CDR1 SGHTS, CDR2 YDEGEE. The CDR3 is 11 amino acids.

This clonotype was counted only a few times. The chain joins TRBV20-1 to TRBJ2-1; D is unresolved. V was shortened by 5 bases and J by 8 bases, with 7 bases between the two germline ends. CDR1 and CDR2 from the germline V gene are DFQATT and SNEGSKA (reference sequence). This CDR3 is 10 amino acids long. CDR3 sequence: CSARLYEQFF. As DNA, the CDR3 is TGCAGTGCTCGGCTATATGAGCAGTTCTTC.

This clonotype showed up many times. V and J are TRBV5-1 and TRBJ2-7, with 9 nucleotides matching TRBD2. The germline V gene has CDR1 SGHRS and CDR2 YFSETQ. Trimming took 0 bases from V and 2 from J; bases not matched to a gene: 6. There are 16 residues in the CDR3. CDR3 sequence (DNA): TGCGCCAGCAGCTTGGTCTTAGCGGGGGTTGCCTACGAGCAGTACTTC. Protein sequence: CASSLVLAGVAYEQYF.

The rearrangement links TRBV11-1 to TRBJ2-2, with 8 bases lining up with TRBD1. The CDR3 is made up of 18 amino acids. V shed 6 bases and J 1 base; nucleotides not matched to a gene: 13. CDR1 and CDR2 from the germline V gene are SGHAT and FQDESV (reference sequence). CDR3 DNA: TGTGCCAGCAGGTTTGGTCATGGACAGGGCAAGAACACCGGGGAGCTGTTTTTT. The encoded protein is CASRFGHGQGKNTGELFF.

This CDR3 is CASARDEAYEQYF. CDR3 coding DNA: TGTGCCAGCGCTCGAGACGAAGCCTACGAGCAGTACTTC. This rearrangement joins TRBV12-3 or TRBV12-4 to TRBJ2-7; D unclear. The V gene lost 8 bases and the J gene lost 2 bases, with 13 bases spanning the gap. The CDR3 is 13 amino acids.

Comment on this clonotype: This likely comes from a read error, as the CDR3 has no conserved phenylalanine or tryptophan at its end. The chain links TRBV19 to TRBJ2-5; D could derive from TRBD1 or TRBD2 (6 bases each). Per the germline V gene, CDR1 is LNHDA and CDR2 is SQIVND (reference sequence). The V and J ends lost 5 bases and 5 bases respectively, with 12 bases between them. The CDR3 is 13 residues long. CDR3 sequence: CASSFGGEETQYS. For the CDR3, the DNA is TGTGCCAGTAGTTTCGGGGGCGAGGAGACCCAGTACTCC.

There are many counts of this clonotype. The rearrangement uses TRBV6-6 and TRBJ1-2; 7 bases agree with TRBD1. Germline CDR1 is MNHNY and CDR2 is SVGAGI (reference sequence). The CDR3 loop spans 12 amino acids. Trimming removed 5 bases from V and 8 bases from J; junction bases left unmatched: 5. CDR3 nucleotide sequence: TGTGCCAGCAGTAAAACAGGGGAGGGCTACACCTTC. This translates into CASSKTGEGYTF.

V is TRBV7-8 and J is TRBJ1-4, with D unclear. This CDR3 spans 16 amino acids. Germline V CDR1 and CDR2: SGHVS, FQNEAQ. Trimming pared 5 bases from V and 8 bases from J, leaving 21 bases between. DNA of the CDR3: TGTGCCAGCAGCCCCCTCGCGGGATGGGGAAGCGAAAAACTGTTTTTT. Translating it yields CASSPLAGWGSEKLFF.

A few counts support this clonotype. The chain uses TRBV21-1 and TRBJ2-1. TRBV21-1 constitutes a pseudogene. The CDR3 is 17 residues long. The CDR3 DNA sequence: TGTGCCAGCAGCAAAGCGATCCGGATAATAGCTCCGAATGAGCAGTTCTTC. It translates to CASSKAIRIIAPNEQFF.

The chain couples TRBV20-1 to TRBJ1-5; 8 bases are a match to TRBD1. The V gene end was trimmed by 0 bases and the J gene end by 6 bases; junction bases not matched to a gene: 4. Germline assignment: CDR1 DFQATT and CDR2 SNEGSKA (reference sequence). This CDR3 has 14 amino acids. CDR3 in DNA: TGCAGTGCTAGAGATACCACAGGGGGTCAGCCCCAGCATTTT. Its protein is CSARDTTGGQPQHF.

The chain joins TRBV27 to TRBJ1-2; tentatively, D is TRBD1 (5 bases). Germline CDR1 and CDR2: MNHEY and SMNVEV (reference sequence). The CDR3 is 14 amino acids. V was trimmed by 0 bases and J by 2 bases, leaving 7 bases between them. The CDR3 nucleotides are TGTGCCAGCAGTTTATCGTGGGGGAACTATGGCTACACCTTC. Its protein product is CASSLSWGNYGYTF.

A word on this clonotype: It may be a read error: a sequence one base away is much more abundant. The chain carries TRBV14 and TRBJ2-1, with D perhaps matching TRBD1 or TRBD2 (5 bases each). Germline CDR1 and CDR2: SGHDN and FVKESK. The CDR3 spans 18 residues. The CDR3 loop is CASNQDPFGTVRIDEQFF. The CDR3 bases are TGTGCCAGCAACCAAGACCCCTTCGGGACGGTGCGAATCGATGAGCAGTTCTTC.

In this sample, this clonotype turned up a few times. The CDR3 nucleotides are TGTGCCTGGAGTTTCCGGGCACAGGGAGAACAGTTCTTC. Protein: CAWSFRAQGEQFF. The genes are TRBV30 and TRBJ2-1; tentative D call: TRBD1 (6 bases). With 2 bases removed from V and 13 bases from J, the gap between germline ends came to 18 bases. The CDR3 spans 13 residues. CDR1 and CDR2 from the germline V gene are GTSNPN and SVGIG (reference sequence). Full variable domain (outside the CDR3, taken from reference TRBV30 and TRBJ2-1): SQTIHQWPATLVQPVGSPLSLECTVEGTSNPNLYWYRQAAGRGLQLLFYSVGIGQISSEVPQNLSASRPQDRQFILSSKKLLLSDSGFYLCAWSFRAQGEQFFGPGTRLTVL.

The chain couples TRBV12-3 or TRBV12-4 to TRBJ2-1, with 9 nucleotides matching TRBD2. The CDR3 runs 17 residues. Germline trimming cut 3 bases from V and 8 bases from J; bases unmatched to any gene: 14. CDR3 residues: CASSLGGLAVNVYEQFF. CDR3 sequence (DNA): TGTGCCAGCAGTTTGGGGGGACTAGCTGTAAATGTCTATGAGCAGTTCTTC.

The J gene is TRBJ2-7, the V gene TRBV5-1; D is uncertain. This CDR3 comprises 15 residues. The germline CDR1 and CDR2 sequences are SGHRS and YFSETQ. The V and J ends lost 0 bases and 1 base respectively, with 11 bases between them. CDR3 coding DNA: TGCGCCAGCAGCTTGGTCTCGGCAGCGTCCTACGAGCAGTACTTC. Translated: CASSLVSAASYEQYF.